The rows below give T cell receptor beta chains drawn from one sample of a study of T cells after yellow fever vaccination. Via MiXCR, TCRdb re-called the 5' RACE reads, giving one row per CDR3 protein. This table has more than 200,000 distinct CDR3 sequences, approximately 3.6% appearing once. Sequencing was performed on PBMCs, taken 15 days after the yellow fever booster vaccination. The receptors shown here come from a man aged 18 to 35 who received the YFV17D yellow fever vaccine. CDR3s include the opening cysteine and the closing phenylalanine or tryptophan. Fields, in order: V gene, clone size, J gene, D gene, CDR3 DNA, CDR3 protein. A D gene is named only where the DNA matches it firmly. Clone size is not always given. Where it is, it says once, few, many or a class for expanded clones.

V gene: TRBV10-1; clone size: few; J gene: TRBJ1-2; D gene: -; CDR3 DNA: TGCGCCAGCCCCCAGGAGTTGGGCTATGGCTACACCTTC; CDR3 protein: CASPQELGYGYTF
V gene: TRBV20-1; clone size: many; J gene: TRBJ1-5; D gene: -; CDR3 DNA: TGCAGTGCTAGGACCACCGGTAATCAGCCCCAGCATTTT; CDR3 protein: CSARTTGNQPQHF
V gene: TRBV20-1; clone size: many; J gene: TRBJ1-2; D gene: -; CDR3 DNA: TGCAGTGCTGGGGGGGGTTCCCAGGGGACCCGCTTTACTCCCTATGGCTACACCTTC; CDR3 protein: CSAGGGSQGTRFTPYGYTF
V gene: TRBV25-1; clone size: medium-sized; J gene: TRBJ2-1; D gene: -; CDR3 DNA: TGTGCCAGCAGTCAGTCCGACTTCTACAATGAGCAGTTCTTC; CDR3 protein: CASSQSDFYNEQFF
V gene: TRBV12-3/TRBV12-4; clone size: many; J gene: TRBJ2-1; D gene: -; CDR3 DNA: TGTGCCAGCAGGGGACTTAAAAATGAGCAGTTCTTC; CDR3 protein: CASRGLKNEQFF
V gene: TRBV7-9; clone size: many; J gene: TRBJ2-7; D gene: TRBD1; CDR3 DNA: TGTGCCAGCAGCGACAGGGTGAACGAGCAGTACTTC; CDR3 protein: CASSDRVNEQYF
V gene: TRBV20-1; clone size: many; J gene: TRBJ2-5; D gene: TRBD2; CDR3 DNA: TGCAGTGCTAGCGGCCAGCGGGGGGGCAAATGGGAAAACCAAGAGACCCAGTACTTC; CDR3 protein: CSASGQRGGKWENQETQYF
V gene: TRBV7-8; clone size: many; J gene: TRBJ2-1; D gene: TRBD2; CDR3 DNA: TGTGCCAGCAGCCCCCTGCGGGGAGGGTCGGGTGAGCAGTTCTTC; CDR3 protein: CASSPLRGGSGEQFF
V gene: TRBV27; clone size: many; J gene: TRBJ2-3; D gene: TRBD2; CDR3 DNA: TGTGCCAGCAGTTTTGCGGGGGGGCCCGCTAGCACAGATACGCAGTATTTT; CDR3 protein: CASSFAGGPASTDTQYF
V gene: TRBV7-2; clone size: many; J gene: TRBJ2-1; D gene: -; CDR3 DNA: TGTGCCAGCAGCCTATACTGGGACTGGAAGTACAATGAGCAGTTCTTC; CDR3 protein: CASSLYWDWKYNEQFF
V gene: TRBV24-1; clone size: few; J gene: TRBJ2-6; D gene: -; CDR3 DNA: TGTGCCACCACTGGTCTGGGGGCCAACGTCCTGACTTTC; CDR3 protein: CATTGLGANVLTF
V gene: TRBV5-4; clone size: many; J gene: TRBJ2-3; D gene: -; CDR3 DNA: TGTGCCAGCAGTCGCGTGTCGGCAGATACGCAGTATTTT; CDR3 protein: CASSRVSADTQYF
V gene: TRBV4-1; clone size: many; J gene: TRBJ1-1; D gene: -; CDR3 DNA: TGCGCCAGCAGCCCCGAACTCGGCGCGAACACTGAAGCTTTCTTT; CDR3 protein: CASSPELGANTEAFF
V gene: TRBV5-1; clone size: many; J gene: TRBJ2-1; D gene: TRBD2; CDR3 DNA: TGCGCCAGCGGCCTAGCGGGGTCCTACAATGAGCAGTTCTTC; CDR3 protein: CASGLAGSYNEQFF
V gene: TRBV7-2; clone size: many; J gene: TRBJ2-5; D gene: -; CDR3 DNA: TGTGCCAGCAGCTTAGCAGGAGGTTCTCAGACCCAGTACTTC; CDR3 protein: CASSLAGGSQTQYF
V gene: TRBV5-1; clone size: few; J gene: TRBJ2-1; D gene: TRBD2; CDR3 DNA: TGCGCCAGCAGCTCAGGGGGACTAGCGGGGCTTGAGCAGTTCTTC; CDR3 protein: CASSSGGLAGLEQFF
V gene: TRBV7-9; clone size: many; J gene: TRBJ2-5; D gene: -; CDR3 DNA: TGTGCCAGCAGCCCTAGTTCGCAAGAGACCCAGTACTTC; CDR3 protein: CASSPSSQETQYF
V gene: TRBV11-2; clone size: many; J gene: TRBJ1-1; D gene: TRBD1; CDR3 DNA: TGTGCCAGCAGCTTAGCGTTCCTCAGGGGGCGCGACTCCACTGAAGCTTTCTTT; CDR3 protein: CASSLAFLRGRDSTEAFF
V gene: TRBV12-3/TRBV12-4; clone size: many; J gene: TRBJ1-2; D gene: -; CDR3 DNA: TGTGCCAGCAGTTTTGCGGACAGCCGGTCCTACACCTTC; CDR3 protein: CASSFADSRSYTF
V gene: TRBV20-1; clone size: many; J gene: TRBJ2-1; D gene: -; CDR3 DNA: TGCAGTGCTAACCCTCAGGATCACAATGAGCAGTTCTTC; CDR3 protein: CSANPQDHNEQFF
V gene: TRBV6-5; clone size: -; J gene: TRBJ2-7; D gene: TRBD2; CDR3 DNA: TGTGCCAGCAGCCCCCATAGCGGGGGGGCCTCCGAGCAGTACTTC; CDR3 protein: CASSPHSGGASEQYF
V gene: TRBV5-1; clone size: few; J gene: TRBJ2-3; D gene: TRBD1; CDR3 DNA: TGCGCCAGCAGCTTATTAGGACAGGGGGCCAGCACAGATACGCAGTATTTT; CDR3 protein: CASSLLGQGASTDTQYF
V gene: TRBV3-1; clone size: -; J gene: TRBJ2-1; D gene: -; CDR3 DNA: TGTGCCAGCAGCCAAGTCTCGAAACAGTTCTTC; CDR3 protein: CASSQVSKQFF
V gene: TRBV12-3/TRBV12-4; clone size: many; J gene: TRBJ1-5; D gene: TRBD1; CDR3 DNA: TGTGCCAGCTCCGGGACAGGGAGGGATCAGCCCCAGCATTTT; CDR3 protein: CASSGTGRDQPQHF
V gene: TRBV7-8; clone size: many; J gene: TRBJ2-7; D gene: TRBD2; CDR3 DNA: TGTGCCAGCAGCTTAGTGGAGGGAGGGTACGAGCAGTACTTC; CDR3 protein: CASSLVEGGYEQYF
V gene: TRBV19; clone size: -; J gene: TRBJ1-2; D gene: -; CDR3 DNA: TGTGCCAGTAGTATAGGTAGTGGCTACACCTTC; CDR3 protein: CASSIGSGYTF
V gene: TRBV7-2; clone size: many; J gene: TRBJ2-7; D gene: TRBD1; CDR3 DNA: TGTGCCAGCAGCTCCAGGGGACAGGGTCCATACGAGCAGTACTTC; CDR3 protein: CASSSRGQGPYEQYF
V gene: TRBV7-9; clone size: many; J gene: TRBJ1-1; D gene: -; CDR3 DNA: TGTGCCAGCAGCGAATACAAGGACACTGAAGCTTTCTTT; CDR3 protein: CASSEYKDTEAFF
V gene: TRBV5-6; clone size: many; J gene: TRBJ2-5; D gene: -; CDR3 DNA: TGTGCCAGCCTCAGGCAGGGACGCTTCCAAGAGACCCAGTACTTC; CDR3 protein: CASLRQGRFQETQYF
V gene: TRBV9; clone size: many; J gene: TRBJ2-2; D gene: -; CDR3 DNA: TGTGCCAGCAGCCCAGGGGCCGGGACGAACACCGGGGAGCTGTTTTTT; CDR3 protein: CASSPGAGTNTGELFF
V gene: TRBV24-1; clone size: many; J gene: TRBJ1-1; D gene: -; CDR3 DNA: TGTGCCACCAGTGTAGACAGTCTCACTGAAGCTTTCTTT; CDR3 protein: CATSVDSLTEAFF
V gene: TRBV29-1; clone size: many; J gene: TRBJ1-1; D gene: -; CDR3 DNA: TGCAGCGTTGAAGATACGGTAAAAGGCACTGAAGCTTTCTTT; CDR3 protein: CSVEDTVKGTEAFF
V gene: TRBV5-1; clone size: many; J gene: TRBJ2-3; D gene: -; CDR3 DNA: TGCGCCAGCAGCTTCCCTATGGGGCCCTCCACCACATTTCGCACAGATACGCAGTATTTT; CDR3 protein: CASSFPMGPSTTFRTDTQYF
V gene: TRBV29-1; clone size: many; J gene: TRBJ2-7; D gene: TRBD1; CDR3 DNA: TGCAGCGGGAACAGGGGAACCGACGAGCAGTACTTC; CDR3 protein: CSGNRGTDEQYF
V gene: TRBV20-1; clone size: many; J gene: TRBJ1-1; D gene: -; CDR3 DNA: TGCAGTGCTAGTCCTGGCGTCTTGAACACTGAAGCTTTCTTT; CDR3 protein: CSASPGVLNTEAFF
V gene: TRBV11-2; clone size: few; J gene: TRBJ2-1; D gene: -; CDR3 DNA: TGTGCCAGCAGCTTAGGCCCTTACAATGAGCAGTTCTTC; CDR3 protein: CASSLGPYNEQFF
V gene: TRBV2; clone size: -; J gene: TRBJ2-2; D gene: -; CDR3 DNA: TGTGCCAGCAGGGAGACAGGATCGTTCGCGAACACCGGGGAGCTGTTTTTT; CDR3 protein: CASRETGSFANTGELFF
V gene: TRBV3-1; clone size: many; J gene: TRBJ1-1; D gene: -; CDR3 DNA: TGTGCCAGCAGCCAGCCCGGACAGCTGAACACTGAAGCTTTCTTT; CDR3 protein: CASSQPGQLNTEAFF
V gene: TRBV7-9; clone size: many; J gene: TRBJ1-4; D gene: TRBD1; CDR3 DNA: TGTGCCAGCAGCAGTGGACAGGGCTCGGCAACTAATGAAAAACTGTTTTTT; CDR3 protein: CASSSGQGSATNEKLFF
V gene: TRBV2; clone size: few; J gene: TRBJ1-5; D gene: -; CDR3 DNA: TGTGCCAGCAGTGTGTCGGGGAATCAGCCCCAGCATTTT; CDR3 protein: CASSVSGNQPQHF
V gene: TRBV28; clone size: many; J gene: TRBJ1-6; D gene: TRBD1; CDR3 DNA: TGTGCCAGCAGAACCGGGACAGGGGGGCCCCTCCACTTT; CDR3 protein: CASRTGTGGPLHF
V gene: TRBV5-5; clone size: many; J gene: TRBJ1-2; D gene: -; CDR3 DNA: TGTTGGAGCTATGGCTACACCTTC; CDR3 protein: CWSYGYTF
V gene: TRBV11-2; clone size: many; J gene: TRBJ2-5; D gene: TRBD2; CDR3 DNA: TGTGCCAGCAGAACCACCGGGACTAGCGGTGTAGAGACCCAGTACTTC; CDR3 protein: CASRTTGTSGVETQYF
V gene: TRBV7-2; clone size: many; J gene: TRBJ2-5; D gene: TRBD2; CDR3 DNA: TGTGCCAGCAGCCCCAGCGGGGAAGAGACCCAGTACTTC; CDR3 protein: CASSPSGEETQYF
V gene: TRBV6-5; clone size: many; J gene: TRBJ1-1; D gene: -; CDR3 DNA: TGTGCCAGCGGGCCGTCTCTTCTCACTGAAGCTTTCTTT; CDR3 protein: CASGPSLLTEAFF
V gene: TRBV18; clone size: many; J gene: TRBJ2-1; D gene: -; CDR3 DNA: TGTGCCAGCTCATATGGACAGTATTCCTACAATGAGCAGTTCTTC; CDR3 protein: CASSYGQYSYNEQFF
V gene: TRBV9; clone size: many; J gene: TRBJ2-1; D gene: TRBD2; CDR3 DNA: TGTGCCAGCAGCCCCGGCGGGGGGCGCGGGACCAATGAGCAGTTCTTC; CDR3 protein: CASSPGGGRGTNEQFF
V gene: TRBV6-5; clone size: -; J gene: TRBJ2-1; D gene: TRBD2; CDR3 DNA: TGTGCCAGCAGTTCCCTACTAGCGGGGGGTACTTATCTTTACAATGAGCAGTTCTTC; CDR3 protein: CASSSLLAGGTYLYNEQFF
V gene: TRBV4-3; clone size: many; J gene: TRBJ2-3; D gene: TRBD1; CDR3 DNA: TGCGCCAGCAGCCAACAGGACAGGTTGACAGATACGCAGTATTTT; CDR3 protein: CASSQQDRLTDTQYF
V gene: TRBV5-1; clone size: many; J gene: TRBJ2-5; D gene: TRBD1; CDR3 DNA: TGCCCCAGCAGCAGAACCACGACAGGGAGAGAGACCCAGTACTTC; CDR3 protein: CPSSRTTTGRETQYF
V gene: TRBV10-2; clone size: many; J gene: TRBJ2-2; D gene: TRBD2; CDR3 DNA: TGCGCCAGCAGTGATCTAGGGCGGGGGACTAACACCGGGGAGCTGTTTTTT; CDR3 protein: CASSDLGRGTNTGELFF
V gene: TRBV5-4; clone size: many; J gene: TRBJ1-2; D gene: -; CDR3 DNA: TGTGCCAGCAGCTTGTATACAGGTGGCTACACCTTC; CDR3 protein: CASSLYTGGYTF
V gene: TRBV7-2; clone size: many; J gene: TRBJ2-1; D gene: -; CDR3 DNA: TGTGCCAGCAGCTTAGCGGAATACAATGAGCAGTTCTTC; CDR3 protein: CASSLAEYNEQFF
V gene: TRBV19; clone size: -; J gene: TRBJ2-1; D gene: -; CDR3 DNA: TGTGCCAGTAGTCCTCCCAGGGGATACAATGAGCAGTTCTTC; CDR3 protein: CASSPPRGYNEQFF
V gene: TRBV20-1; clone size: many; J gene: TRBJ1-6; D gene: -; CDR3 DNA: TGCAGTGCTAGAGATAGAACCACGAGTTCACCCCTCCACTTT; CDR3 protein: CSARDRTTSSPLHF
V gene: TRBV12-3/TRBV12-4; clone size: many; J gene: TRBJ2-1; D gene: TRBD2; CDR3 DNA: TGTGCCAGCAGTCTCAGAGGTGGGATAGCGGGGGGTCTCGAGCAGTTCTTC; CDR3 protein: CASSLRGGIAGGLEQFF
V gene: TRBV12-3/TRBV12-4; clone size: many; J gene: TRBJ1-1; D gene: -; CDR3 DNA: TGTGCCAGCAGCGCGCAGGGGAGGGGAGTCCTCATGAACACTGAAGCTTTCTTT; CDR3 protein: CASSAQGRGVLMNTEAFF
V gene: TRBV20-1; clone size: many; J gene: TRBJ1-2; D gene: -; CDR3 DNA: TGCAGTGCCCTGACAGCGACTGGCTACACCTTC; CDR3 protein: CSALTATGYTF
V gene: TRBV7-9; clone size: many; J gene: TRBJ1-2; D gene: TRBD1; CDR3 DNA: TGTGCCAGCAGCGCAGGACAGGGACATGGCTACACCTTC; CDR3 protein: CASSAGQGHGYTF